The 2 T cell receptor beta chains reported below all come from one sample, sequenced in a study of blood T cell repertoires in COVID-19. Some clones are missing from TCRdb's copy, which holds only in-frame ones; the method was immunoSEQ multiplex PCR. The sample lists about 78,000 clones, roughly 73% occurring once. Input material: peripheral blood. These TCRs come from a human donor in a cohort sampled during active COVID-19.

In its sample, this clone was seen once. V usage is TRBV2 and J usage is TRBJ2-5, with 11 bases that match TRBD2. Trimming at V came to 2 bases and at J to 2 bases, leaving 4 bases not matched to a gene. The CDR3 is made up of 16 amino acids. Germline assignment: CDR1 SNHLY and CDR2 FYNNEI. The CDR3 reads CASSETWTSGQETQYF. CDR3 nucleotide sequence: TGTGCCAGCAGTGAAACCTGGACTAGCGGGCAAGAGACCCAGTACTTC.

The chain carries TRBV4-1 and TRBJ1-5; 9 nucleotides align to TRBD1. CDR3 size: 15 residues. With V trimmed by 2 bases and J by 5 bases, 4 bases remained unmatched. Per germline, CDR1 MGHRA and CDR2 YSYEKL. The CDR3 DNA reads as TGCGCCAGCAGCCAACCCGACAGGGGGTATCAGCCCCAGCATTTT. The encoded protein is CASSQPDRGYQPQHF.